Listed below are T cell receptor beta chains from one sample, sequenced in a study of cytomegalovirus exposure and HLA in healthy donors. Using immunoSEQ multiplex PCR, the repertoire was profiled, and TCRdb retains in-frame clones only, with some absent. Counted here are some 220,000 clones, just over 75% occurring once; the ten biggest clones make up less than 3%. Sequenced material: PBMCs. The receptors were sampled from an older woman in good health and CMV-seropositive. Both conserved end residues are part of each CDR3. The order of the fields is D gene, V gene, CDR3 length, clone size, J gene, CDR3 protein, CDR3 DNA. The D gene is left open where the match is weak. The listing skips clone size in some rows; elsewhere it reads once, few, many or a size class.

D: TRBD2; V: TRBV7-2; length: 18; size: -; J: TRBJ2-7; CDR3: CASSLRPGLAGEHDEQYF; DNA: TGTGCCAGCAGCCTCAGACCGGGACTAGCGGGGGAACACGACGAGCAGTACTTC
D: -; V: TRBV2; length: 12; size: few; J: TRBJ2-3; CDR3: CASRERTDTQYF; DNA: TGTGCCAGCAGAGAGCGGACAGATACGCAGTATTTT
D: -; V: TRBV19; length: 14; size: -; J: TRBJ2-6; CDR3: CASRTNSGANVLTF; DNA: TGTGCCAGTAGGACTAACTCTGGGGCCAACGTCCTGACTTTC
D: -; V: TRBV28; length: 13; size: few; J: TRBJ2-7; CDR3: CASSFPTTEEQYF; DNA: TGTGCCAGCAGTTTCCCAACTACGGAAGAGCAGTACTTC
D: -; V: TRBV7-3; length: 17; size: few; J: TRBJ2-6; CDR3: CASSRVRGAGGANVLTF; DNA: TGTGCCAGCAGCCGGGTCAGGGGCGCGGGCGGGGCCAACGTCCTGACTTTC
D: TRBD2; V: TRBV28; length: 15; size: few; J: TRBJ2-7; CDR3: CASSQKRGPPGEQYF; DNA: TGTGCCAGCAGTCAAAAGCGGGGGCCCCCTGGCGAGCAGTACTTC
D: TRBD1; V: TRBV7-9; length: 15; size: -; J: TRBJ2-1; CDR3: CASRSRDRSYNEQFF; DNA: TGTGCCAGCAGGTCCCGGGACAGAAGTTACAATGAGCAGTTCTTC
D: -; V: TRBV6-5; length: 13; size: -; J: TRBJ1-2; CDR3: CASSYGQNYGYTF; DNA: TGTGCCAGCAGTTACGGACAGAACTATGGCTACACCTTC
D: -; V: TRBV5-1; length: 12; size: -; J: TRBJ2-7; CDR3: CASSLDWYEQYF; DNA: TGCGCCAGCAGCTTGGACTGGTACGAGCAGTACTTC
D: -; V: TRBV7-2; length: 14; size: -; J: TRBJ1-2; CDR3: CASSLMGGNYGYTF; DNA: TGTGCCAGCAGCTTAATGGGGGGTAACTATGGCTACACCTTC
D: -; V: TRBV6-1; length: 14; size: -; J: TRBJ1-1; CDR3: CASSNTGGGTEAFF; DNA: TGTGCCAGCAGCAACACGGGGGGGGGCACTGAAGCTTTCTTT
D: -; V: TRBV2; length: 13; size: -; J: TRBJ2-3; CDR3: CASRGWRRDTQYF; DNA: TGTGCCAGCAGGGGGTGGAGGCGGGATACGCAGTATTTT
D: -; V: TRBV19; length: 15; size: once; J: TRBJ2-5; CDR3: CASSIGLVAGETQYF; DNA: TGTGCCAGTAGTATAGGCTTGGTGGCGGGAGAGACCCAGTACTTC
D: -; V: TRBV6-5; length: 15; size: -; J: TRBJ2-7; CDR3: CASSAPRAFGDEQYF; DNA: TGTGCCAGCAGTGCCCCCCGAGCGTTCGGCGACGAGCAGTACTTC
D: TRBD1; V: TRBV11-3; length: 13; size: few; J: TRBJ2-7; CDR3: CASSLGTGGEQYF; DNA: TGTGCCAGCAGCCTGGGGACAGGGGGCGAGCAGTACTTC
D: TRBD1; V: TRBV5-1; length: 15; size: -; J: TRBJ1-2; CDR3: CASSVPGQGISGYTF; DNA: TGCGCCAGCAGCGTTCCGGGACAGGGGATTTCTGGCTACACCTTC
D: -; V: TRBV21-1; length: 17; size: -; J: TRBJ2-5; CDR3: CASSKGLPGTGRETQYF; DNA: TGTGCCAGCAGCAAAGGTTTACCCGGGACAGGTCGAGAGACCCAGTACTTC
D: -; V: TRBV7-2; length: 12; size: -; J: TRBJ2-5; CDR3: CASRPWAETQYF; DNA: TGTGCCAGCAGACCATGGGCAGAGACCCAGTACTTC
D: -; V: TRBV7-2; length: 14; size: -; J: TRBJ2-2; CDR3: CASSSYGTESELFF; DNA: TGTGCCAGCAGCTCATACGGTACAGAGTCAGAGCTGTTTTTT
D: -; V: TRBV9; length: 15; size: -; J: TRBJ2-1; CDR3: CASSPQVQPYNEQFF; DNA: TGTGCCAGCAGCCCTCAGGTTCAACCCTACAATGAGCAGTTCTTC